Below are 32 T cell receptor beta chains sequenced from a single sample in a study of T cell responses to AZD1222 COVID-19 vaccine. Method: immunoSEQ multiplex PCR; TCRdb's copy keeps in-frame clones and lacks some. The repertoire holds 250,000 to 300,000 clones, with almost 95% as singletons. Sequences were derived from peripheral blood, sampled 28 days after the second AZD1222 dose. Receptor source: an adult who received the AZD1222 COVID-19 vaccine.

This clone was recorded only once. The chain joins TRBV19 to TRBJ2-7; no clear D gene. Trimming took 0 bases from V and 7 from J, leaving 10 bases between them. This CDR3 is built from 13 residues. Germline CDR1 LNHDA, CDR2 SQIVND (reference sequence). The CDR3 loop is CASSIEGNLEQYF. The CDR3 DNA reads as TGTGCCAGTAGTATAGAGGGGAATTTGGAGCAGTACTTC.

The CDR3 nucleotides are TGTGCCAGCAGTGAAGGTGACAGGAACTATGGCTACACCTTC. Encoded protein: CASSEGDRNYGYTF. V and J are TRBV25-1 and TRBJ1-2; tentatively, D is TRBD1 (6 bases). The ends were cut back, 2 bases at V and 2 bases at J, with 9 bases in the middle. CDR3 length: 14 residues. Germline CDR1 and CDR2: MGHDK and SYGVNS.

The gene calls are TRBV10-3 and TRBJ2-1, with D perhaps being TRBD1 or TRBD2 (6 bases each). Germline CDR1 is ENHRY and CDR2 is SYGVKD. This CDR3 is 12 amino acids long. V was shortened by 4 bases and J by 15 bases, with 16 bases between the two germline ends. CDR3 nucleotide sequence: TGTGCCATCAGTGCCCCGGGGGCCAGCAGGTTCTTC. Residues: CAISAPGASRFF.

The J gene is TRBJ2-1, the V gene TRBV5-1; D is uncertain. CDR3 length: 15 amino acids. CDR1 SGHRS and CDR2 YFSETQ come from the germline V gene. V was cut by 3 bases and J by 0 bases, with 10 bases left in between. The CDR3 DNA sequence: TGCGCCAGCAGCTCCCCATCCAGCTCCTACAATGAGCAGTTCTTC. Protein product: CASSSPSSSYNEQFF.

The chain joins TRBV27 to TRBJ1-5; 8 bases are a match to TRBD1. CDR1 and CDR2 from the germline V gene are MNHEY and SMNVEV (reference sequence). Unmatched junction bases numbered 6, after V lost 3 bases and J lost 2 bases. This CDR3 comprises 16 residues. The CDR3 sequence: CASSLSDRDGNQPQHF. The CDR3 DNA sequence: TGTGCCAGCAGTTTGTCGGACAGGGATGGCAATCAGCCCCAGCATTTT.

The chain joins TRBV10-2 to TRBJ2-5, with 7 bases identical to TRBD2. V trimming: 7 bases; J trimming: 5 bases; junction bases outside the gene matches: 4. Germline CDR1 WSHSY, CDR2 SAAADI. The CDR3 consists of 12 residues. The CDR3: CASNRAGETQYF. The CDR3 region has the DNA TGCGCCAGCAATAGAGCGGGGGAGACCCAGTACTTC.

CDR3 region: CASRPERGSQPQHF. The CDR3 bases are TGTGCCAGCAGGCCCGAAAGGGGTAGTCAGCCCCAGCATTTT. The gene calls are TRBV2 and TRBJ1-5; D might be TRBD1 (5 bases). The V gene's germline CDR1 is SNHLY and CDR2 FYNNEI. V dropped 6 bases and J dropped 6 bases, with 15 bases sitting between them. This CDR3 comprises 14 residues.

The genes are TRBV10-1 and TRBJ2-1; the D call may be TRBD1 or TRBD2 (6 bases each). V was cut by 7 bases and J by 7 bases, with 17 bases left in between. There are 14 residues in the CDR3. Germline CDR1 and CDR2: WNHNN and SYGVQD (reference sequence). In nucleotides, the CDR3 is TGCGCCAGCACCGAAGGGGGGTCTGGGAATGAGCAGTTCTTC. This translates into CASTEGGSGNEQFF.

The rearrangement uses TRBV20-1 and TRBJ2-1; D call uncertain. Germline V gene sequence: CDR1 DFQATT, CDR2 SNEGSKA (reference sequence). V was pared by 5 bases and J by 7 bases, with 9 bases between. CDR3 length equals 11 residues. CDR3 DNA sequence: TGCAGTGCTGAGGTGACAAATGAGCAGTTCTTC. Protein product: CSAEVTNEQFF.

This sequence joins TRBV6-1 and TRBJ2-7; TRBD2 matches at 12 bases. Germline CDR1 is MNHNS and CDR2 is SASEGT. Unmatched junction bases numbered 2, after V lost 2 bases and J lost 3 bases. The CDR3 runs to 15 residues. The CDR3 sequence: CASSESSGRVYEQYF. The CDR3 bases are TGTGCCAGCAGTGAATCTAGCGGGAGGGTCTACGAGCAGTACTTC.

The chain carries TRBV7-8 and TRBJ1-1, with D possibly TRBD1 on 5 matching bases. From germline, CDR1 is SGHVS and CDR2 FQNEAQ. The CDR3 totals 13 residues. V was cut by 4 bases and J by 1 base, with 7 bases left in between. The CDR3 DNA reads as TGTGCCAGCAGCTGGGGCAGGAACACTGAAGCTTTCTTT. This sequence encodes CASSWGRNTEAFF. Drawing the rest from reference TRBV7-8 and TRBJ1-1, the complete variable domain is GAGVSQSPRYKVAKRGQDVALRCDPISGHVSLFWYQQALGQGPEFLTYFQNEAQLDKSGLPSDRFFAERPEGSVSTLKIQRTQQEDSAVYLCASSWGRNTEAFFGQGTRLTVV.

The chain is built from TRBV25-1 and TRBJ2-3, with D perhaps TRBD2 (6 bases). The CDR3 runs 13 residues. V gave up 4 bases and J gave up 6 bases, with 11 bases separating them. Germline assignment: CDR1 MGHDK and CDR2 SYGVNS. This CDR3 is CASSVGGGDTQYF. The CDR3 region has the DNA TGTGCCAGCAGTGTCGGGGGTGGGGATACGCAGTATTTT.

The rearrangement uses TRBV28 and TRBJ2-7; D is unresolved. V lost 5 bases, J lost 0 bases, and 14 bases lay in between. Germline CDR1 is MDHEN and CDR2 is SYDVKM. CDR3 length: 15 amino acids. CDR3 residues: CASSRPSTHSYEQYF. CDR3 nucleotide sequence: TGTGCCAGCAGTCGGCCATCGACCCACTCCTACGAGCAGTACTTC.

This chain connects TRBV5-1 to TRBJ1-3, with 9 bases lining up with TRBD1. V trimming: 3 bases; J trimming: 4 bases; junction bases outside the gene matches: 5. CDR1 SGHRS and CDR2 YFSETQ come from the germline V gene. The CDR3 is 15 residues long. The DNA of the CDR3 is TGCGCCAGCAGCTCTACAGGGGGCATCGGAAACACCATATATTTT. Its translation is CASSSTGGIGNTIYF. The full variable domain, in which reference TRBV5-1 and TRBJ1-3 provide the parts outside the CDR3, is KAGVTQTPRYLIKTRGQQVTLSCSPISGHRSVSWYQQTPGQGLQFLFEYFSETQRNKGNFPGRFSGRQFSNSRSEMNVSTLELGDSALYLCASSSTGGIGNTIYFGEGSWLTVV.

The rearrangement joins TRBV5-1 to TRBJ2-6; D is perhaps TRBD1 or TRBD2 (5 bases each). The germline V gene encodes CDR1 SGHRS and CDR2 YFSETQ. The CDR3 totals 17 residues. Deletions cut 6 bases from V and 4 bases from J, with 20 bases between. This CDR3 reads CASTGTRSSGGANVLTF. The CDR3 DNA follows: TGCGCCAGCACCGGGACCAGATCCTCGGGAGGGGCCAACGTCCTGACTTTC.

The genes are TRBV2 and TRBJ2-1, with 7 bases aligning to TRBD2. The CDR3 spans 13 residues. CDR1 is SNHLY and CDR2 is FYNNEI in the germline V gene. Trimming cost V 8 bases and J 8 bases; bases outside gene matches: 9. This CDR3 reads CASAAGPRDEQFF. CDR3 DNA: TGTGCCAGCGCAGCGGGGCCGAGGGATGAGCAGTTCTTC. Full variable domain (outside the CDR3, taken from reference TRBV2 and TRBJ2-1): EPEVTQTPSHQVTQMGQEVILRCVPISNHLYFYWYRQILGQKVEFLVSFYNNEISEKSEIFDDQFSVERPDGSNFTLKIRSTKLEDSAMYFCASAAGPRDEQFFGPGTRLTVL.

Remarks on this clone: At the DNA level, this CDR3 is encoded by other sequences in the same sample as well. Written as DNA, the CDR3 is TGTGCCAGCAGCCAAGATCTCGGATCACCCCTCCACTTT. Its protein is CASSQDLGSPLHF. J is TRBJ1-6 and V is TRBV3-1 (or the pseudogene TRBV3-2); no definite D call. Germline loops: CDR1 LGHDT, CDR2 YNNKEL (reference sequence). The CDR3 totals 13 residues. V lost 0 bases to trimming and J lost 10 bases, with 7 bases between them.

The chain recombines TRBV10-3 with TRBJ1-6; 8 nucleotides align to TRBD1. The CDR3 spans 15 residues. Germline V gives CDR1 ENHRY, CDR2 SYGVKD. V was clipped by 0 bases and J by 7 bases; unmatched bases: 2. The CDR3 coding sequence is TGTGCCATCAGTGAGTCGCGGACAGGGAATTCACCCCTCCACTTT. Translating gives CAISESRTGNSPLHF.

The chain carries TRBV9 and TRBJ2-7; TRBD2 agrees at 13 bases. With V trimmed by 3 bases and J by 6 bases, 3 bases remained unmatched. Germline V gene lookup returns CDR1 SGDLS and CDR2 YYNGEE. The CDR3 consists of 14 residues. CDR3 sequence (DNA): TGTGCCAGCAGCGGACTAGCGGGGGGTTTCGAGCAGTACTTC. Translating it yields CASSGLAGGFEQYF.

The chain carries TRBV7-2 and TRBJ2-4; possibly TRBD1 or TRBD2 for D (5 bases each). The CDR3 covers 14 residues. Trimming left V 4 bases short and J 7 bases short, with 14 bases between. CDR1 SGHTA and CDR2 FQGNSA come from the germline V gene. CDR3 coding DNA: TGTGCCAGCAGCTCCGGGGCCAGGCAGAACATTCAGTACTTC. Its protein product is CASSSGARQNIQYF.

The chain has TRBV28 and TRBJ2-5, with a possible D match to TRBD2 (6 bases). CDR3 length: 12 amino acids. Germline V lookup: CDR1 MDHEN, CDR2 SYDVKM. Trimming removed 6 bases from V and 4 bases from J, with 9 bases in between. CDR3 sequence: CASSAGGETQYF. CDR3 bases: TGTGCCAGCAGCGCCGGGGGAGAGACCCAGTACTTC.

J is TRBJ2-7 and V is TRBV28, with D perhaps matching TRBD2 (5 bases). V was pared by 2 bases and J by 3 bases, with 8 bases between. The CDR3 is 13 amino acids. The V gene's germline CDR1 is MDHEN and CDR2 SYDVKM. In nucleotides, the CDR3 is TGTGCCAGCAGTTTAGGAGGCGGCTACGAGCAGTACTTC. Its protein product is CASSLGGGYEQYF.

V is TRBV28 and J is TRBJ2-6; either TRBD1 or TRBD2 may supply D (5 bases each). This CDR3 has 16 amino acids. The germline CDR1 and CDR2 sequences are MDHEN and SYDVKM. Trimming stripped 5 bases from V and 0 bases from J, with 11 bases between. Written as DNA, the CDR3 is TGTGCCAGCAGTCGGGGCGACGTCTCTGGGGCCAACGTCCTGACTTTC. The encoded protein is CASSRGDVSGANVLTF.

The chain carries TRBV20-1 and TRBJ1-2; no firm D call. V lost 2 bases to trimming and J lost 6 bases, with 7 bases between them. The CDR3 extends over 11 amino acids. Per germline, CDR1 DFQATT and CDR2 SNEGSKA (reference sequence). As DNA, the CDR3 is TGCAGTGCTAGATCTGTAGATGGCTACACCTTC. Amino acid sequence: CSARSVDGYTF.

The chain couples TRBV12-3 or TRBV12-4 to TRBJ2-7; TRBD2 agrees at 7 bases. V was clipped by 5 bases and J by 3 bases; unmatched bases: 4. The CDR3 sequence is 13 residues long. CDR3 DNA: TGTGCCAGCAGTCGCGGGAGTGACTACGAGCAGTACTTC. This gives the protein CASSRGSDYEQYF.

V and J are TRBV27 and TRBJ1-1; 7 bases match TRBD1. This CDR3 is built from 13 residues. Germline CDR1 and CDR2: MNHEY and SMNVEV (reference sequence). V shed 4 bases and J 1 base; nucleotides not matched to a gene: 0. CDR3 in amino acids: CASSWTGNTEAFF. The CDR3 DNA is TGTGCCAGCAGTTGGACAGGGAACACTGAAGCTTTCTTT.

The V and J genes are TRBV28 and TRBJ2-5; 10 positions agree with TRBD2. This CDR3 spans 17 amino acids. Germline V gives CDR1 MDHEN, CDR2 SYDVKM. V shed 3 bases, J shed 2 bases, and the junction held 9 bases outside the gene matches. The CDR3 DNA sequence: TGTGCCAGCAGTTTGGGCTCGACTAGCGGGTTTCAAGAGACCCAGTACTTC. It yields the protein CASSLGSTSGFQETQYF.

The rearrangement links TRBV5-4 to TRBJ2-7; TRBD2 might be the D (6 bases). Germline V gene sequence: CDR1 SGHNT, CDR2 YYREEE (reference sequence). The CDR3 consists of 15 residues. V was clipped by 0 bases and J by 2 bases, with 12 bases between them. CDR3 sequence (DNA): TGTGCCAGCAGCTTGGCCTCAGGGACTCCCTACGAGCAGTACTTC. Translating gives CASSLASGTPYEQYF.

This clone has only one observation. This chain joins TRBV9 and TRBJ1-4; D remains ambiguous. Germline lookup yields CDR1 SGDLS and CDR2 YYNGEE. The CDR3 contains 15 residues. V was trimmed by 4 bases and J by 0 bases, leaving 10 bases between them. CDR3 in DNA: TGTGCCAGCAGCTCGGACGGCGCAACTAATGAAAAACTGTTTTTT. This encodes CASSSDGATNEKLFF.

The chain has TRBV10-3 and TRBJ1-5; D gene unclear. The CDR3 is made up of 14 amino acids. The V and J ends lost 10 bases and 0 bases respectively, with 13 bases between them. Looked up from germline, CDR1 is ENHRY and CDR2 is SYGVKD. The CDR3 nucleotides read TGTGCCACCGGTAGCCTCAGTAGCAATCAGCCCCAGCATTTT. It translates to CATGSLSSNQPQHF.

This chain joins TRBV5-1 and TRBJ1-6, with a tentative D call TRBD1 (5 bases). The ends were cut back, 4 bases at V and 5 bases at J, with 10 bases in the middle. This CDR3 has 14 amino acids. Germline loops: CDR1 SGHRS, CDR2 YFSETQ. The CDR3 region is CASSQGHDNSPLHF. CDR3 DNA: TGCGCCAGCAGCCAAGGACATGATAATTCACCCCTCCACTTT. The variable domain in full, completed from reference TRBV5-1 and TRBJ1-6, reads KAGVTQTPRYLIKTRGQQVTLSCSPISGHRSVSWYQQTPGQGLQFLFEYFSETQRNKGNFPGRFSGRQFSNSRSEMNVSTLELGDSALYLCASSQGHDNSPLHFGNGTRLTVT.

The rearrangement uses TRBV25-1 and TRBJ1-5; D ambiguous. The CDR3 totals 13 residues. Deletions cut 3 bases from V and 7 bases from J, with 10 bases between. Germline assignment: CDR1 MGHDK and CDR2 SYGVNS. The CDR3 nucleotides are TGTGCCAGCAGTGATGGTGGCGGACAGCCCCAGCATTTT. Its translation: CASSDGGGQPQHF.